This is a list of T cell receptor beta chains from one sample in a study of beta chain features in type 1 diabetes. The table came from immunoSEQ multiplex PCR; TCRdb's copy has only in-frame clones and leaves some out. The repertoire includes about 900,000 clones, roughly 15% of them detected once, and 0.02% to 0.03% sits in the top ten. Sequencing was done on a sample of naive CD4+ T cells from blood. All receptors come from a young woman in good health. The CDR3 runs from the conserved cysteine through the conserved F or W. Each record gives: clone size, D gene, V gene, J gene, CDR3 protein, CDR3 DNA. A D gene is named only where the DNA matches it firmly. Clone sizes are given selectively: once, few, many, or a class where the clone is expanded.

size: many
D: .
V: TRBV21-1
J: TRBJ2-1
CDR3: CASSNPGAGNEQFF
DNA: TGTGCCAGCAGCAACCCAGGGGCTGGGAATGAGCAGTTCTTC

size: .
D: .
V: TRBV7-2
J: TRBJ2-1
CDR3: CASSSLGGPLSGNEQFF
DNA: TGTGCCAGCAGCTCCCTAGGCGGTCCTCTCTCTGGCAATGAGCAGTTCTTC

size: .
D: TRBD2
V: TRBV6-1
J: TRBJ2-3
CDR3: CASSEARGSDTQYF
DNA: TGTGCCAGCAGTGAAGCGCGGGGGTCGGATACGCAGTATTTT

size: few
D: TRBD2
V: TRBV7-2
J: TRBJ2-7
CDR3: CASSAGLPYEQYF
DNA: TGTGCCAGCAGCGCGGGACTACCCTACGAGCAGTACTTC

size: few
D: TRBD2
V: TRBV4-2
J: TRBJ2-1
CDR3: CASSRTSSRSYNEQFF
DNA: TGTGCCAGCAGCCGGACTAGTTCGCGATCCTACAATGAGCAGTTCTTC

size: .
D: TRBD2
V: TRBV6-5
J: TRBJ2-3
CDR3: CASSSGAGITDTQYF
DNA: TGTGCCAGCAGTAGCGGGGCCGGCATAACAGATACGCAGTATTTT

size: .
D: .
V: TRBV28
J: TRBJ1-2
CDR3: CASSLGQGGYGYTF
DNA: TGTGCCAGCAGTTTAGGGCAGGGAGGTTATGGCTACACCTTC

size: .
D: .
V: TRBV29-1
J: TRBJ2-2
CDR3: CSVERTRGSGELFF
DNA: TGCAGCGTTGAACGGACGAGAGGGTCCGGGGAGCTGTTTTTT

size: .
D: TRBD2
V: TRBV6-1
J: TRBJ2-3
CDR3: CASRKGLAVADTQYF
DNA: TGTGCCAGCAGAAAGGGACTAGCGGTGGCAGATACGCAGTATTTT

size: .
D: .
V: TRBV28
J: TRBJ2-3
CDR3: CASSFSDQTQYF
DNA: TGTGCCAGCAGTTTTAGTGACCAAACGCAGTATTTT

size: few
D: .
V: TRBV7-9
J: TRBJ2-7
CDR3: CASSSLGEQYF
DNA: TGTGCCAGCAGCTCCCTCGGCGAGCAGTACTTC

size: .
D: .
V: TRBV6-1
J: TRBJ1-5
CDR3: CARRSVGGSNQPQHF
DNA: TGTGCCCGCCGAAGCGTCGGGGGGAGCAATCAGCCCCAGCATTTT

size: .
D: .
V: TRBV29-1
J: TRBJ2-7
CDR3: CSVARGTTYEQYF
DNA: TGCAGCGTTGCAAGGGGAACCACCTACGAGCAGTACTTC

size: .
D: .
V: TRBV4-3
J: TRBJ2-6
CDR3: CASSHISSGANVLTF
DNA: TGCGCCAGCAGCCACATCAGCTCTGGGGCCAACGTCCTGACTTTC

size: .
D: .
V: TRBV7-9
J: TRBJ2-5
CDR3: CASSPGVQETQYF
DNA: TGTGCCAGCAGCCCCGGGGTTCAAGAGACCCAGTACTTC

size: few
D: .
V: TRBV28
J: TRBJ1-1
CDR3: CASSLGGSNTEAFF
DNA: TGTGCCAGCAGCCTCGGAGGTTCGAACACTGAAGCTTTCTTT

size: .
D: .
V: TRBV25-1
J: TRBJ2-1
CDR3: CASSVSYNEQFF
DNA: TGTGCCAGCAGTGTTAGTTACAATGAGCAGTTCTTC

size: few
D: .
V: TRBV5-1
J: TRBJ2-3
CDR3: CASSLENLGDTQYF
DNA: TGCGCCAGCAGCTTGGAAAACCTAGGCGATACGCAGTATTTT

size: .
D: TRBD2
V: TRBV28
J: TRBJ2-1
CDR3: CASVGTSGRPHYNEQFF
DNA: TGTGCCAGCGTGGGGACTAGCGGGAGGCCCCACTACAATGAGCAGTTCTTC

size: few
D: TRBD1
V: TRBV19
J: TRBJ1-4
CDR3: CASGGDRKLFF
DNA: TGTGCCAGCGGGGGGGACAGAAAACTGTTTTTT

size: few
D: .
V: TRBV15
J: TRBJ1-1
CDR3: CATSGYTEAFF
DNA: TGTGCCACCAGCGGCTACACTGAAGCTTTCTTT

size: few
D: TRBD2
V: TRBV19
J: TRBJ2-7
CDR3: CATRGRDEQYF
DNA: TGTGCCACCCGGGGGAGGGACGAGCAGTACTTC

size: .
D: .
V: TRBV10-2
J: TRBJ1-5
CDR3: CASKSNREGQPQHF
DNA: TGCGCCAGCAAATCCAACAGGGAGGGTCAGCCCCAGCATTTT

size: few
D: .
V: TRBV14
J: TRBJ2-3
CDR3: CASSPLYVTDTQYF
DNA: TGTGCCAGCAGCCCCTTGTACGTCACAGATACGCAGTATTTT

size: .
D: TRBD2
V: TRBV5-1
J: TRBJ2-1
CDR3: CASGPGLAVRSYNEQFF
DNA: TGCGCCAGCGGCCCGGGACTAGCGGTTCGCTCCTACAATGAGCAGTTCTTC

size: few
D: TRBD2
V: TRBV7-3
J: TRBJ2-3
CDR3: CASSSWGLAGDRADTQYF
DNA: TGTGCCAGCAGCTCCTGGGGACTAGCGGGAGATCGGGCAGATACGCAGTATTTT

size: .
D: TRBD2
V: TRBV29-1
J: TRBJ2-3
CDR3: CSVRLASGNQDTQYF
DNA: TGCAGCGTTCGACTAGCTAGCGGGAATCAAGATACGCAGTATTTT

size: .
D: TRBD2
V: TRBV27
J: TRBJ2-7
CDR3: CASSPRLATLHEQYF
DNA: TGTGCCAGCAGTCCAAGACTAGCGACACTCCACGAGCAGTACTTC

size: .
D: .
V: TRBV6-5
J: TRBJ1-2
CDR3: CASSMSYGYTF
DNA: TGTGCCAGCAGCATGAGTTATGGCTACACCTTC

size: few
D: .
V: TRBV4-3
J: TRBJ2-2
CDR3: CASSQVLVDHLPTGELFF
DNA: TGCGCCAGCAGCCAAGTATTAGTCGACCACTTACCTACCGGGGAGCTGTTTTTT

size: few
D: .
V: TRBV7-9
J: TRBJ1-6
CDR3: CASSLVPPMSSPLHF
DNA: TGTGCCAGCAGCTTAGTGCCCCCAATGTCTTCACCCCTCCACTTT

size: .
D: TRBD2
V: TRBV5-5
J: TRBJ2-2
CDR3: CASSSLVRGVGELFF
DNA: TGTGCCAGCAGCTCCCTGGTCCGGGGGGTCGGGGAGCTGTTTTTT

size: .
D: TRBD1
V: TRBV6-5
J: TRBJ1-4
CDR3: CASSYSSSQGGGKLFF
DNA: TGTGCCAGCAGTTACTCGTCCTCACAGGGGGGTGGAAAACTGTTTTTT

size: few
D: TRBD1
V: TRBV5-4
J: TRBJ2-2
CDR3: CASSLRQGNTGELFF
DNA: TGTGCCAGCAGCTTAAGACAGGGAAACACCGGGGAGCTGTTTTTT

size: few
D: TRBD1
V: TRBV6-5
J: TRBJ1-2
CDR3: CASSTKTGDYGYTF
DNA: TGTGCCAGCAGCACGAAGACAGGGGACTATGGCTACACCTTC

size: few
D: .
V: TRBV7-2
J: TRBJ1-1
CDR3: CASSAYRGTEAFF
DNA: TGTGCCAGCAGCGCATACAGAGGAACTGAAGCTTTCTTT

size: .
D: .
V: TRBV4-3
J: TRBJ2-7
CDR3: CASSQDLLYEQYF
DNA: TGCGCCAGCAGCCAAGATCTCCTTTACGAGCAGTACTTC

size: .
D: .
V: TRBV29-1
J: TRBJ2-5
CDR3: CSVGGRTVETQYF
DNA: TGCAGCGTTGGAGGTAGGACAGTGGAGACCCAGTACTTC

size: .
D: TRBD2
V: TRBV4-2
J: TRBJ2-1
CDR3: CASSRGLAGVYNEQFF
DNA: TGTGCCAGCAGCCGAGGACTAGCGGGAGTGTACAATGAGCAGTTCTTC

size: few
D: TRBD1
V: TRBV7-2
J: TRBJ1-2
CDR3: CASKTRGDRAYGYTF
DNA: TGTGCCAGCAAGACCCGGGGGGACAGGGCTTATGGCTACACCTTC

size: few
D: .
V: TRBV18
J: TRBJ1-2
CDR3: CASSPGTVPGYTF
DNA: TGTGCCAGCTCACCTGGGACGGTTCCCGGCTACACCTTC

size: .
D: .
V: TRBV19
J: TRBJ2-1
CDR3: CASSLNRVVHEQFF
DNA: TGTGCCAGTAGTCTGAACAGGGTCGTGCATGAGCAGTTCTTC

size: few
D: .
V: TRBV27
J: TRBJ2-3
CDR3: CASSLFTMGTDTQYF
DNA: TGTGCCAGCAGTTTATTCACGATGGGTACAGATACGCAGTATTTT

size: .
D: .
V: TRBV7-3
J: TRBJ2-3
CDR3: CASSSTGPWSPQYF
DNA: TGTGCCAGCAGCTCAACAGGGCCCTGGTCACCGCAGTATTTT

size: few
D: .
V: TRBV28
J: TRBJ1-1
CDR3: CASRTPIRGAFF
DNA: TGTGCCAGCAGGACTCCAATACGCGGAGCTTTCTTT

size: few
D: TRBD2
V: TRBV7-2
J: TRBJ2-3
CDR3: CASSLAGTSGVTSTDTQYF
DNA: TGTGCCAGCAGCCTGGCCGGGACTAGCGGCGTCACCAGCACAGATACGCAGTATTTT

size: .
D: .
V: TRBV2
J: TRBJ2-7
CDR3: CASSEDSKGRGTYEQYF
DNA: TGTGCCAGCAGTGAAGATAGTAAAGGGCGGGGTACCTACGAGCAGTACTTC

size: .
D: .
V: TRBV28
J: TRBJ2-7
CDR3: CASSLSTGTYEQYF
DNA: TGTGCCAGCAGTTTAAGTACAGGAACCTACGAGCAGTACTTC

size: .
D: TRBD2
V: TRBV7-3
J: TRBJ2-7
CDR3: CASRAGLAGTYEQYF
DNA: TGTGCCAGCAGGGCCGGACTAGCGGGAACCTACGAGCAGTACTTC

size: .
D: .
V: TRBV5-6
J: TRBJ1-4
CDR3: CASSPGRGREKLFF
DNA: TGTGCCAGCAGTCCGGGTCGAGGGCGTGAAAAACTGTTTTTT

size: few
D: .
V: TRBV28
J: TRBJ2-5
CDR3: CAHATGRGETQYF
DNA: TGTGCCCACGCGACAGGACGGGGAGAGACCCAGTACTTC

size: .
D: .
V: TRBV7-6
J: TRBJ2-2
CDR3: CASSFLVTGELFF
DNA: TGTGCCAGCAGCTTCCTAGTTACCGGGGAGCTGTTTTTT

size: few
D: .
V: TRBV5-1
J: TRBJ1-5
CDR3: CASSLSGYSNQPQHF
DNA: TGCGCCAGCAGCTTGTCTGGTTATAGCAATCAGCCCCAGCATTTT

size: .
D: .
V: TRBV14
J: TRBJ1-2
CDR3: CASSQGLYYGYTF
DNA: TGTGCCAGCAGCCAAGGGCTCTACTATGGCTACACCTTC

size: .
D: TRBD1
V: TRBV25-1
J: TRBJ2-1
CDR3: CASSDLERGRAYNEQFF
DNA: TGTGCCAGCAGTGATTTGGAGAGGGGGCGCGCCTACAATGAGCAGTTCTTC

size: .
D: .
V: TRBV5-1
J: TRBJ2-2
CDR3: CASSSEGTGELFF
DNA: TGCGCCAGCAGCTCCGAGGGGACCGGGGAGCTGTTTTTT

size: few
D: TRBD1
V: TRBV2
J: TRBJ1-5
CDR3: CASRDRVLGQPQHF
DNA: TGTGCCAGCAGGGACAGGGTGTTAGGTCAGCCCCAGCATTTT

size: .
D: .
V: TRBV7-9
J: TRBJ2-3
CDR3: CASSRRRLQTTDTQYF
DNA: TGTGCCAGCAGCCGGCGCCGACTACAAACCACAGATACGCAGTATTTT

size: few
D: .
V: TRBV28
J: TRBJ2-4
CDR3: CASSLPVAGAKNIQYF
DNA: TGTGCCAGCAGTTTACCCGTTGCGGGAGCCAAAAACATTCAGTACTTC